Below, 8 T cell receptor beta chains from the same sample are listed, as sequenced in a study of molecular identifiers for immune sequencing clone quantification (dated by TCRdb to between 2018 and 2020). The library was produced with PCR. The sequencer listed for this sample is Illumina HiSeq 4000. TCRdb redid the processing of the public reads, applying fastp at Q25 and MiXCR, and retained in-frame beta chains. Every entry covers one CDR3 protein and lists the most common genes and DNA from its rows. The sample table contains under 15,000 distinct CDR3 sequences; only one count was recorded for roughly 15% of them. The top ten constitute around 1.5% of the sample. Source material: naive CD8+ T cells from blood, with Jurkat cell RNA spiked in. The cell subset or site label for this specimen denotes: FACS-sorted CD8+CD4-CCR7+CD45RA+ naive T cells. The source is a human donor in good health. Some libraries in this study had Jurkat cell RNA spiked in.

This clonotype was seen ten or more times. The chain has TRBV13 and TRBJ2-7; a possible D gene is TRBD1 (6 bases). Germline CDR1 is PRHDT and CDR2 is FYEKMQ (reference sequence). The CDR3 totals 15 residues. Trimming took off 5 bases at V and 5 bases at J, with 19 bases between the two ends. CDR3 sequence: CASSTANTGQDEQYF. CDR3 bases: TGTGCCAGCAGCACAGCCAATACAGGGCAGGACGAGCAGTACTTC. Together with reference TRBV13 and TRBJ2-7, the CDR3 gives the full variable domain: AAGVIQSPRHLIKEKRETATLKCYPIPRHDTVYWYQQGPGQDPQFLISFYEKMQSDKGSIPDRFSAQQFSDYHSELNMSSLELGDSALYFCASSTANTGQDEQYFGPGTRLTVT.

In its sample, this clonotype ranks as medium-sized. The rearrangement joins TRBV19 to TRBJ1-5; no clear D gene. Trimming shortened V by 5 bases and J by 7 bases, and 9 bases separated the two germline ends. This CDR3 is built from 12 residues. The V gene's germline CDR1 is LNHDA and CDR2 SQIVND (reference sequence). The CDR3: CASSWGFQPQHF. The CDR3 DNA is TGTGCCAGTAGTTGGGGTTTCCAGCCCCAGCATTTT.

This clonotype was seen repeatedly, ten times or more. This chain connects TRBV29-1 to TRBJ2-7; 8 bases line up with TRBD1. The CDR3 runs to 14 residues. Germline CDR1 SQVTM, CDR2 ANQGSEA. Trimming took 5 bases from V and 0 from J; bases not matched to a gene: 6. The CDR3 here is CSVSGTGRSYEQYF. CDR3 in DNA: TGCAGCGTTTCGGGGACAGGCCGCTCCTACGAGCAGTACTTC.

In the case of this clonotype: Given a much more abundant clone one base away, this may be a read error. This chain links TRBV27 with TRBJ2-7; 7 bases agree with TRBD2. CDR3 size: 16 residues. Germline V gene lookup returns CDR1 MNHEY and CDR2 SMNVEV (reference sequence). Trimming at V came to 5 bases and at J to 0 bases, leaving 10 bases not matched to a gene. CDR3 in DNA: TGTGCCAGCAGTCTCTCAAGCGGGGATGTCTCCTACGAGCAGTACTTC. Translated, it gives CASSLSSGDVSYEQYF.

In this sample, this clonotype is medium-sized. The chain joins TRBV7-6 to TRBJ2-7; D is unclear. The CDR3 contains 13 residues. Germline V gives CDR1 SGHVS, CDR2 FNYEAQ. V lost 4 bases, J lost 7 bases, and 14 bases lay in between. The CDR3 here is CASSSPSFGEQYF. CDR3 in DNA: TGTGCCAGCAGCTCCCCAAGTTTTGGGGAGCAGTACTTC.

The V and J genes are TRBV2 and TRBJ2-3, with 7 nucleotides matching TRBD2. The CDR3 is made up of 17 amino acids. The germline V gene encodes CDR1 SNHLY and CDR2 FYNNEI. V lost 3 bases to trimming and J lost 2 bases; unmatched junction nucleotides: 11. Written as DNA, the CDR3 is TGTGCCAGCAGTGAGACTAGCACCTCGCCCGACACAGATACGCAGTATTTT. The encoded protein is CASSETSTSPDTDTQYF.

A word on this clonotype: A much larger clone lies one base from this, so it may be a read error. The J gene is TRBJ2-2, the V gene TRBV21-1; TRBD1, as called in the table, went unchecked against the DNA. TRBV21-1 is a known pseudogene. This CDR3 is 16 amino acids long. The CDR3: CASCHPGQGGTGELSF. The CDR3 nucleotides read TGTGCCAGCTGCCACCCGGGACAGGGGGGCACCGGGGAGCTGTCTTTT.

This clonotype has ten or more counts. The chain recombines TRBV4-3 with TRBJ2-7; D remains unclear. CDR3 length: 14 amino acids. Germline CDR1 is LGHNA and CDR2 is YSLEER. Trimming took off 0 bases at V and 4 bases at J, with 10 bases between the two ends. In DNA, the CDR3 is TGCGCCAGCAGCCAAGATCTATTTGCATACGAGCAGTACTTC. It yields the protein CASSQDLFAYEQYF.